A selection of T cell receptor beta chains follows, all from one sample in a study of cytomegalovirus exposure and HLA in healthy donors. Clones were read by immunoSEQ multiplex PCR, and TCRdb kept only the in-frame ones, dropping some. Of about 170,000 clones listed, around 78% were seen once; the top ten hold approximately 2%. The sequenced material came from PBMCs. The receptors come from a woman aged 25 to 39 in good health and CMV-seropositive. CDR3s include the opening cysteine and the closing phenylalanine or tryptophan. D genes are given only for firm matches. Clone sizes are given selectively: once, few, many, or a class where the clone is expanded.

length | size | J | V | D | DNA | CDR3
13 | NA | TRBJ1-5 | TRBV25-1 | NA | TGTGCCAGCAATCAGGAAATTGATCAGCCCCAGCATTTT | CASNQEIDQPQHF
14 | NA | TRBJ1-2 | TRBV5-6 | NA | TGTGCCAGCAGCTTCTGGGGCGCGAACTATGGCTACACCTTC | CASSFWGANYGYTF
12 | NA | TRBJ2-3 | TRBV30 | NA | TGTGCCTGGAGTCCAGGGTTCGATACGCAGTATTTT | CAWSPGFDTQYF
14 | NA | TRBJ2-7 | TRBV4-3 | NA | TGCGCCAGCAGCCAAGGCAGGGCTACCGGCGAGCAGTACTTC | CASSQGRATGEQYF
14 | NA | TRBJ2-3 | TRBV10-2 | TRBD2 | TGCGCCAGGGACGTAGCGGGAGGGCCGGATACGCAGTATTTT | CARDVAGGPDTQYF
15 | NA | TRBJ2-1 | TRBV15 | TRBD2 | TGTGCCACCGGCCGAGCGGGAGGGCCAGACAATGAGCAGTTCTTC | CATGRAGGPDNEQFF
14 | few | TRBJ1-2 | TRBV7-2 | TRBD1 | TGTGCCAGCAGTTCGGACAGGGGCAACTATGGCTACACCTTC | CASSSDRGNYGYTF
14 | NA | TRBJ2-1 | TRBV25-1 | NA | TGTGCCAGCAGTCGGGCAGGAGGGTCCAATGAGCAGTTCTTC | CASSRAGGSNEQFF
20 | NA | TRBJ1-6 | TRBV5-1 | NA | TGCGCCAGCAGCTTGGTCGGAGGGGATTCCGTGAGCTCCTATAATTCACCCCTCCACTTT | CASSLVGGDSVSSYNSPLHF
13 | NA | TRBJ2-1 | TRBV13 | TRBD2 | TGTGCCAGCAGCCAAGCGGGAGGGAGGGAGCAGTTCTTC | CASSQAGGREQFF
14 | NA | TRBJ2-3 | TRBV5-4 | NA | TGTGCCAGCAGCTTGGTTCCTAGCTCCGATACGCAGTATTTT | CASSLVPSSDTQYF
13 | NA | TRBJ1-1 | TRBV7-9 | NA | TGTTCCAGCAGCTCACAGGGCCGCACTGAAGCTTTCTTT | CSSSSQGRTEAFF
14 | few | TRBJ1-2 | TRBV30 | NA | TGTGCCTGGATGAACATTGGACGACAGGAAGGCTACACCTTC | CAWMNIGRQEGYTF
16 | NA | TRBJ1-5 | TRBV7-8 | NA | TGTGCCAGCAGCAAACTGACAGTGAGCCCCAATCAGCCCCAGCATTTT | CASSKLTVSPNQPQHF
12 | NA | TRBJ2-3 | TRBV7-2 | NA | TGTGCCAGCAGCCAAGACAGAGATACGCAGTATTTT | CASSQDRDTQYF
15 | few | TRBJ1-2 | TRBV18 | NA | TGTGCCAGCTCACCGCTGATCAGGGCCTTCTATGGCTACACCTTC | CASSPLIRAFYGYTF
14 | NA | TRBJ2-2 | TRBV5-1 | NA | TGCGCCAGCAGCTTGGGGACAGACACCGGGGAGCTGTTTTTT | CASSLGTDTGELFF
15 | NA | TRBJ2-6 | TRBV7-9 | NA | TGTGCCAGCAGCTTACTCGATGGGGGCCGGGCCGTCCTGACTTTC | CASSLLDGGRAVLTF
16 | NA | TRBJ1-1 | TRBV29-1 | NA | TGCAGCGCCAGTCCCGGGATAGGGAGTTGGAGCACTGAAGCTTTCTTT | CSASPGIGSWSTEAFF
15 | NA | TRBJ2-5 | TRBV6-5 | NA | TGTGCCAGCAGTCGCTGGACAGGGAGGGAAGAGACCCAGTACTTC | CASSRWTGREETQYF
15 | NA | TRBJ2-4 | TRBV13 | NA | TGTGCCAGCAGCTTCGACGGGAGGTTCAGGGGCATTCAGTACTTC | CASSFDGRFRGIQYF